This T cell receptor beta chain was obtained from a study of blood T cell repertoires in COVID-19. Study details: Italy, Spain and the United States were the sources of the convalescent and acute COVID-19 samples. T cells, B-cell-depleted T cells, or PBMCs provided the cDNA or gDNA that served as material.

Authors' processing steps: Estimation of nucleated cell counts relied on the amplification of reference gene primers. Clones were sequenced by immunoSEQ multiplex PCR, and TCRdb holds only the in-frame ones, with some missing. The V and J calls and clone size come from that table; D and trimming were worked out from the DNA. Of 80,000 or so clones listed, approximately 90% are singletons. The germline V gene encodes CDR1 MNHEY and CDR2 SMNVEV (reference sequence). Trimming stripped 5 bases from V and 8 bases from J, with 15 bases between. This CDR3 is 13 amino acids long. Sample: peripheral blood. The V gene is TRBV27, the J gene TRBJ1-2, with D perhaps matching TRBD1 (6 bases). This clonotype was sampled from a man aged 45-65 years with acute or convalescent COVID-19. The DNA of the CDR3 is TGTGCCAGCAGTGAGGGGAGGGGGGTGGGCTACACCTTC. Amino acids: CASSEGRGVGYTF.